This is a list of T cell receptor beta chains from one sample in a study of cytomegalovirus exposure and HLA in healthy donors. Using immunoSEQ multiplex PCR, the repertoire was profiled, and TCRdb retains in-frame clones only, with some absent. The sample lists 95,000 to 150,000 clones; over 60% were seen once. Sequencing was carried out using PBMCs. These receptors all come from a woman aged 40-49 years in good health and CMV-seropositive. The CDR3 runs from the conserved cysteine through the conserved F or W. D genes are given only for firm matches. Clone size is shown for a subset of rows, as once, few, many or a class of expanded clone.

cdr3_aa clone_size d_call j_call v_call
CASSLEGGTQYF once NA TRBJ2-5 TRBV5-1
CASRLDRAAFF NA TRBD1 TRBJ1-1 TRBV28
CASHIGGQANLPLHF NA TRBD1 TRBJ1-6 TRBV6-5
CASSVDGVGYTF NA NA TRBJ1-2 TRBV9
CASSEEGTGWHTIYF NA NA TRBJ1-3 TRBV2
CAIGHGAEGNTIYF once NA TRBJ1-3 TRBV10-3
CASSYRDGGYGYTF once NA TRBJ1-2 TRBV5-1
CSGAGPTGLNTEAFF NA TRBD1 TRBJ1-1 TRBV29-1
CASSPRGQGGEKLFF NA TRBD1 TRBJ1-4 TRBV18
CASSGQGAGAFF few TRBD1 TRBJ1-1 TRBV27
CASSRERGGQETQYF NA TRBD2 TRBJ2-5 TRBV7-2
CASSLANNQPQHF NA NA TRBJ1-5 TRBV7-2
CASSSYVRVGGGGYTF NA NA TRBJ1-2 TRBV6-5
CATSRRVRPSYEQYF NA NA TRBJ2-7 TRBV15
CASSLIAGQAEKLFF NA TRBD1 TRBJ1-4 TRBV7-2
CASSPYKTGGTEAFF NA TRBD1 TRBJ1-1 TRBV6-5
CASSSGIQETQYF once NA TRBJ2-5 TRBV7-2
CASTLQGTEAFF NA TRBD1 TRBJ1-1 TRBV6-6